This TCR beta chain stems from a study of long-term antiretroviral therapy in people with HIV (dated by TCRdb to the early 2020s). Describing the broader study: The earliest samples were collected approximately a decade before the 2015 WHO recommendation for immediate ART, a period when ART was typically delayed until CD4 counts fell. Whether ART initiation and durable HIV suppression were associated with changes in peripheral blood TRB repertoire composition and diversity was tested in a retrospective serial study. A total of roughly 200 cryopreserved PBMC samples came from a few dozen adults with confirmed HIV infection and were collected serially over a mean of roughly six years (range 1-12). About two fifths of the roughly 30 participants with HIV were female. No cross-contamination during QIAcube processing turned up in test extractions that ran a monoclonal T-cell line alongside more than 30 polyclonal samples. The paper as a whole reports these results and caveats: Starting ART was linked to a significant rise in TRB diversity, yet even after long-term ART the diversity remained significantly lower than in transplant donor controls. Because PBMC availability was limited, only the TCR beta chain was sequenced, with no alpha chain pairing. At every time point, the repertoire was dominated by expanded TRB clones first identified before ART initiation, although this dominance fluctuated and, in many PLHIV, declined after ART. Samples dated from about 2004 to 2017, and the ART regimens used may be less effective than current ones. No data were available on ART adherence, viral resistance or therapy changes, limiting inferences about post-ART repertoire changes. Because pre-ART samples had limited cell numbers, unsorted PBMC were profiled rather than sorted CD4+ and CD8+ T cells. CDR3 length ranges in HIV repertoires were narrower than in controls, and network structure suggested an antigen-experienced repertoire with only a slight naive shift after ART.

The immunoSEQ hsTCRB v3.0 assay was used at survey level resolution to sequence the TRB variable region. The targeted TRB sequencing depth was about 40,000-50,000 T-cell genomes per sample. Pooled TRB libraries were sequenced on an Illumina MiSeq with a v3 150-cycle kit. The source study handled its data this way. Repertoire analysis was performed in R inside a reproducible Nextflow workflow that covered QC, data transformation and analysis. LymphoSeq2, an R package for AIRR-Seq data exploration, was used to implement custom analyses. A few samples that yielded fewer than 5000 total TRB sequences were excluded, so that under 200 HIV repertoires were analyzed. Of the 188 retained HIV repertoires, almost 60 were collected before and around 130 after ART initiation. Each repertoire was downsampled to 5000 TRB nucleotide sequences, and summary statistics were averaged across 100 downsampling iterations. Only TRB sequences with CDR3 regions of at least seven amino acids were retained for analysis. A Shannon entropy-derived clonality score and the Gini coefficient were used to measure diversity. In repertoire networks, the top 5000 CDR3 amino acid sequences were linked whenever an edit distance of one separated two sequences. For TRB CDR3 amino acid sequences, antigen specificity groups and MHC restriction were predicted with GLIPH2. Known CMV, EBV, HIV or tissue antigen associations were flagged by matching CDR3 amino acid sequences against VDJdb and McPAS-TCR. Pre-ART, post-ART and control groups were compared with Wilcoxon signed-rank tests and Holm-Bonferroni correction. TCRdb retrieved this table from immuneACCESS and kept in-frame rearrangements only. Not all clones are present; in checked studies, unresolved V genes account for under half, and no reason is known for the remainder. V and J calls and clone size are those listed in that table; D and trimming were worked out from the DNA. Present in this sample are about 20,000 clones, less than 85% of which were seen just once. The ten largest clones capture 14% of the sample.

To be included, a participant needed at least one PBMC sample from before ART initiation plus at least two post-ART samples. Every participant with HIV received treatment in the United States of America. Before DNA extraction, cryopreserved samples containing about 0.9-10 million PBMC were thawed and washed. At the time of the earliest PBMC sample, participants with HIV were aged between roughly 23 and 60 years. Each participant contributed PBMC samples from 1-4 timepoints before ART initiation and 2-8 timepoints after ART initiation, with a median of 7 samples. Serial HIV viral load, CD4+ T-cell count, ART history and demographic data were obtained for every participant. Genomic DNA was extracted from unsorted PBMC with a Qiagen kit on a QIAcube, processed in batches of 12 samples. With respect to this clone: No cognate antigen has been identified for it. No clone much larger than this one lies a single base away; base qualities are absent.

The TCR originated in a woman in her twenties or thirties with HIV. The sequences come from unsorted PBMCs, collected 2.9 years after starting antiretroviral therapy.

The CDR3 here reads CASSPVGDRTDTQYF. The nucleotide sequence is TGCGCCAGCAGCCCGGTAGGGGACCGCACAGATACGCAGTATTTT. The V and J genes are TRBV5-1 and TRBJ2-3; the D gene could be either TRBD1 or TRBD2, each agreeing at 5 bases. The germline V gene gives CDR1 as SGHRS and CDR2 as YFSETQ. The CDR3 contains 15 residues, cysteine and phenylalanine counted. Only CDR3 DNA is held: 45 bases, read in frame from base 1. V is cut by 4 bases and J by 1 base, and the space between the germline ends is 13 bases. The full variable domain, with segments outside the CDR3 supplied by the reference TRBV5-1 and TRBJ2-3 proteins, appears as KAGVTQTPRYLIKTRGQQVTLSCSPISGHRSVSWYQQTPGQGLQFLFEYFSETQRNKGNFPGRFSGRQFSNSRSEMNVSTLELGDSALYLCASSPVGDRTDTQYFGPGTRLTVL.